Below are 21 T cell receptor beta chains sequenced from a single sample in a study of spatial heterogeneity in lung cancer. The time point is: sample taken at primary tumor resection. TCRdb re-derived calls from the 5' RACE reads in MiXCR, one entry per CDR3 protein. The data hold some 83,000 distinct CDR3 sequences, with under 8.5% observed a single time. This material consisted of PBMCs, taken at surgery. Every receptor here comes from a male donor with early-stage non-small cell lung cancer.

This clonotype occurred a few times. The chain is built from TRBV5-1 and TRBJ1-5; 8 nucleotides agree with TRBD1. The germline CDR1 and CDR2 sequences are SGHRS and YFSETQ. Trimming removed 4 bases from V and 7 bases from J; junction bases left unmatched: 10. The CDR3 extends over 15 amino acids. The CDR3 protein is CASSLGGTGPQPQHF. CDR3 nucleotides: TGCGCCAGCAGCCTTGGGGGGACAGGTCCCCAGCCCCAGCATTTT.

This clonotype was seen a few times. This chain uses TRBV30 with TRBJ2-3; D is uncertain. The V gene lost 2 bases and the J gene lost 0 bases, with 15 bases spanning the gap. CDR1 and CDR2 from the germline V gene are GTSNPN and SVGIG (reference sequence). The length of the CDR3 is 16 residues. This chain's CDR3 is CAWSNKRILSTDTQYF. The DNA for the CDR3 is TGTGCCTGGAGTAATAAACGTATCCTTAGCACAGATACGCAGTATTTT.

This clonotype has just a few counts. V is TRBV19 and J is TRBJ2-1; TRBD1 aligns across 9 bases. The V gene end was trimmed by 5 bases and the J gene end by 10 bases; junction bases not matched to a gene: 9. CDR1 and CDR2 from the germline V gene are LNHDA and SQIVND (reference sequence). The CDR3 runs 14 residues. DNA of the CDR3: TGTGCCAGTAGTGTACAGGGGGCGCGAAGGGAGCAGTTCTTC. Translating gives CASSVQGARREQFF. Supplemented by reference TRBV19 and TRBJ2-1, the full variable domain reads DGGITQSPKYLFRKEGQNVTLSCEQNLNHDAMYWYRQDPGQGLRLIYYSQIVNDFQKGDIAEGYSVSREKKESFPLTVTSAQKNPTAFYLCASSVQGARREQFFGPGTRLTVL.

At least ten counts were recorded for this clonotype. V and J are TRBV28 and TRBJ1-1; D is undetermined. V was clipped by 4 bases and J by 3 bases, with 3 bases between them. The CDR3 spans 11 residues. The germline CDR1 and CDR2 sequences are MDHEN and SYDVKM. The CDR3 bases are TGTGCCAGCAGTTATTACACTGAAGCTTTCTTT. Translated: CASSYYTEAFF.

The sample holds a few counts of this clonotype. The CDR3 protein is CASSPSPGTGGVNYGYTF. CDR3 sequence (DNA): TGTGCCAGCTCACCCTCCCCCGGCACCGGAGGGGTTAACTATGGCTACACCTTC. The J gene is TRBJ1-2, the V gene TRBV18, with D possibly TRBD1 on 5 matching bases. The germline gives CDR1 KGHSH, CDR2 LQKENI. The CDR3 length is 18 residues. V dropped 3 bases and J dropped 1 base, with 21 bases sitting between them. Full variable domain (remainder filled in from reference TRBV18 and TRBJ1-2): NAGVMQNPRHLVRRRGQEARLRCSPMKGHSHVYWYRQLPEEGLKFMVYLQKENIIDESGMPKERFSAEFPKEGPSILRIQQVVRGDSAAYFCASSPSPGTGGVNYGYTFGSGTRLTVV.

This clonotype was found many times. The gene calls are TRBV12-3 or TRBV12-4 and TRBJ1-1; TRBD1 might be the D (5 bases). There are 12 residues in the CDR3. With 3 bases removed from V and 7 bases from J, the gap between germline ends came to 9 bases. CDR3 in amino acids: CASSFSGGEAFF. The CDR3 DNA is TGTGCCAGCAGTTTTTCGGGGGGTGAAGCTTTCTTT.

This clonotype has ten or more counts. The rearrangement links TRBV30 to TRBJ2-3; 7 bases are shared with TRBD2. Germline V gives CDR1 GTSNPN, CDR2 SVGIG (reference sequence). Trimming took 0 bases from V and 2 from J; bases not matched to a gene: 8. The CDR3 loop spans 16 amino acids. CDR3 nucleotides: TGTGCCTGGAGTGTGGGCCTAGCGGATCTCACAGATACGCAGTATTTT. Its protein is CAWSVGLADLTDTQYF.

This clonotype appeared a few times. The rearrangement uses TRBV6-2 or TRBV6-3 and TRBJ2-1, with 7 bases fitting TRBD1. The ends lost 10 bases at V and 10 bases at J; junction bases unmatched: 10. Germline V gene lookup returns CDR1 MNHEY and CDR2 SVGEGT. The CDR3 consists of 12 residues. In nucleotides, the CDR3 is TGTGCCATACGACAGGGACGGTTGGAGCAGTTCTTC. As protein: CAIRQGRLEQFF.

This clonotype was observed many times. The rearrangement links TRBV9 to TRBJ2-1, with 12 bases that match TRBD2. Germline CDR1 SGDLS, CDR2 YYNGEE. Trimming took 4 bases from V and 9 from J; bases not matched to a gene: 2. The CDR3 covers 13 residues. The CDR3 region is CASSRGLAGEQFF. DNA for the CDR3: TGTGCCAGCAGCCGGGGACTAGCGGGTGAGCAGTTCTTC.

This clonotype was seen at least ten times. The rearrangement joins TRBV10-3 to TRBJ2-7; 10 bases agree with TRBD1. The CDR3 length is 15 residues. Germline assignment: CDR1 ENHRY and CDR2 SYGVKD. The junction had 6 bases not matched to a gene; V was cut back by 4 bases and J by 3 bases. The CDR3 is CAISGTTGGGYEQYF. CDR3 DNA sequence: TGTGCCATCAGTGGAACGACAGGGGGCGGCTACGAGCAGTACTTC.

In this sample, this clonotype turned up many times. The chain recombines TRBV19 with TRBJ1-5, with 7 bases aligning to TRBD1. V shed 6 bases, J shed 1 base, and the junction held 9 bases outside the gene matches. This CDR3 region has 16 residues. CDR1 is LNHDA and CDR2 is SQIVND in the germline V gene (reference sequence). CDR3 nucleotide sequence: TGTGCCAGTAGGAAACAGGGGCTGTGGAGCAATCAGCCCCAGCATTTT. Its protein product is CASRKQGLWSNQPQHF.

This clonotype was recorded once. V gene TRBV12-3 or TRBV12-4 combines with J gene TRBJ2-1; D might be TRBD2 (6 bases). The V end was cut by 6 bases, the J end by 9 bases, with 15 bases between. The CDR3 spans 13 residues. The CDR3 here is CASSLRLGSEQFF. The CDR3 DNA reads TGTGCCAGCAGCCTAAGACTAGGCAGTGAGCAGTTCTTC.

This clonotype occurred many times. The chain carries TRBV2 and TRBJ2-1; TRBD2 aligns across 7 bases. The V gene's germline CDR1 is SNHLY and CDR2 FYNNEI. This CDR3 is 13 amino acids long. The V and J ends lost 4 bases and 15 bases, in that order; junction bases with no gene match: 12. The CDR3 region is CASSVERGSPRFF. In DNA, the CDR3 is TGTGCCAGCAGTGTTGAGCGGGGATCCCCCCGGTTCTTC.

This clonotype came up many times. This chain uses TRBV9 with TRBJ1-1; D possibly corresponds to TRBD1 (5 bases). V lost 4 bases to trimming and J lost 1 base, with 14 bases between them. The CDR3 has 15 amino acids. CDR1 and CDR2 from the germline V gene are SGDLS and YYNGEE. The DNA of the CDR3 is TGTGCCAGCAGCATCCTGTCCGGGGGGAACACTGAAGCTTTCTTT. It encodes CASSILSGGNTEAFF.

This clonotype occurred many times. The genes are TRBV11-2 and TRBJ2-3; no reliable D call. This CDR3 has 12 amino acids. V lost 2 bases to trimming and J lost 4 bases, with 4 bases between them. The germline CDR1 and CDR2 sequences are SGHAT and FQNNGV. The CDR3 protein is CASSLSSDTQYF. CDR3 DNA: TGTGCCAGCAGCTTAAGCTCAGATACGCAGTATTTT.

This clonotype occurred many times. J is TRBJ2-1 and V is TRBV5-4; 7 bases are shared with TRBD1. The CDR3 spans 15 residues. Per germline, CDR1 SGHNT and CDR2 YYREEE (reference sequence). The V and J ends lost 0 bases and 8 bases, in that order; junction bases with no gene match: 8. The CDR3 reads CASSLAGTATDEQFF. In DNA, the CDR3 is TGTGCCAGCAGCTTGGCCGGGACAGCAACTGATGAGCAGTTCTTC.

The chain joins TRBV2 to TRBJ2-1, with D uncertain. The CDR3 sequence is 13 residues long. The V gene's germline CDR1 is SNHLY and CDR2 FYNNEI. V was trimmed by 2 bases and J by 2 bases, leaving 4 bases between them. The CDR3 DNA is TGTGCCAGCAGTGAAAGGGCCTACAATGAGCAGTTCTTC. This sequence encodes CASSERAYNEQFF.

At least ten counts were recorded for this clonotype. The chain couples TRBV30 to TRBJ2-1, with a tentative D call TRBD2 (5 bases). The CDR3 is 11 residues long. In germline, CDR1 is GTSNPN, CDR2 SVGIG (reference sequence). Trimming took 3 bases from V and 10 from J, leaving 10 bases between them. In DNA form, the CDR3 reads TGTGCCTGGAGGGCAGGACTGGAGCAGTTCTTC. Its protein product is CAWRAGLEQFF.

This clonotype came up a few times. For the CDR3, the DNA is TGTGCCAGCAGTTTGGGACAGGGAAGGCCCGGGGAGCTGTTTTTT. This codes for CASSLGQGRPGELFF. V usage is TRBV12-3 or TRBV12-4 and J usage is TRBJ2-2; 9 nucleotides line up with TRBD1. V gave up 3 bases and J gave up 6 bases; unmatched junction bases: 5. This CDR3 is built from 15 residues.

This clonotype was recorded at least ten times. This sequence joins TRBV18 and TRBJ2-7, with D perhaps TRBD2 (5 bases). The ends were cut back, 2 bases at V and 3 bases at J, with 11 bases in the middle. The CDR3 totals 14 residues. Germline CDR1 is KGHSH and CDR2 is LQKENI. CDR3 DNA: TGTGCCAGCTCACCAAGGTCTCGGGACTACGAGCAGTACTTC. Translating it yields CASSPRSRDYEQYF.

There are a few counts of this clonotype. The rearrangement joins TRBV5-1 to TRBJ2-1, with 9 nucleotides matching TRBD1. Germline trimming cut 3 bases from V and 6 bases from J; bases unmatched to any gene: 7. The CDR3 is 15 amino acids. Germline V CDR1 and CDR2: SGHRS, YFSETQ. CDR3 amino acids: CASSSGTGYINEQFF. The CDR3 DNA reads as TGCGCCAGCAGCTCCGGGACAGGGTATATCAATGAGCAGTTCTTC. Filled out from reference TRBV5-1 and TRBJ2-1, the complete variable domain reads KAGVTQTPRYLIKTRGQQVTLSCSPISGHRSVSWYQQTPGQGLQFLFEYFSETQRNKGNFPGRFSGRQFSNSRSEMNVSTLELGDSALYLCASSSGTGYINEQFFGPGTRLTVL.